These T cell receptor beta chains were read from a single sample in a study of OX40 agonist ivuxolimab in advanced cancers. Here immunoSEQ multiplex PCR was the method, and the copy in TCRdb shows in-frame clones only, minus some. The sample shows approximately 79,000 clones, around 93% of them seen only once. This material consisted of CD4+ or CD8+ T cells sorted from blood, taken in a trial of the OX40 agonist ivuxolimab. These receptors originate from an adult with an advanced solid tumor such as melanoma, head and neck, liver or kidney cancer. CDR3s include the opening cysteine and the closing phenylalanine or tryptophan. Each record gives: D gene, J gene, V gene, clone size, CDR3 DNA, CDR3 protein. The D gene is left open where the match is weak. Only some rows state a clone size, as once, few, many or a class for expanded clones.

D: .
J: TRBJ1-5
V: TRBV27
size: .
DNA: TGTGCCAGCAGTCCCTGGATCAATCAGCCCCAGCATTTT
CDR3: CASSPWINQPQHF

D: .
J: TRBJ2-2
V: TRBV5-1
size: .
DNA: TGCGCCAGCAGCTTGACAGGGAACACCGGGGAGCTGTTTTTT
CDR3: CASSLTGNTGELFF

D: TRBD1
J: TRBJ2-1
V: TRBV7-2
size: .
DNA: TGTGCCAGCAGCCCCCCAGACAGGGGATTCTACAATGAGCAGTTCTTC
CDR3: CASSPPDRGFYNEQFF

D: TRBD1
J: TRBJ2-7
V: TRBV7-6
size: once
DNA: TGTGCCAGCAGCTATAACGACGGACAGGGTCCGTACGAGCAGTACTTC
CDR3: CASSYNDGQGPYEQYF

D: .
J: TRBJ2-2
V: TRBV9
size: .
DNA: TGTGCCAGCAGCGTACGGACCACAGGAAACACCGGGGAGCTGTTTTTT
CDR3: CASSVRTTGNTGELFF

D: .
J: TRBJ1-3
V: TRBV15
size: .
DNA: TGTGCCACCAGCAGAGCCCCTCGGGGCTCTGGAAACACCATATATTTT
CDR3: CATSRAPRGSGNTIYF

D: .
J: TRBJ2-1
V: TRBV7-9
size: .
DNA: TGTGCCAGCAGCGAACCCGGGTTGGATGAGCAGTTCTTC
CDR3: CASSEPGLDEQFF

D: .
J: TRBJ2-7
V: TRBV13
size: .
DNA: TGTGCCAGCAGCTTATGGCCCGCCTACGAGCAGTACTTC
CDR3: CASSLWPAYEQYF

D: TRBD1
J: TRBJ2-7
V: TRBV6-5
size: .
DNA: TGTGGCACACGGGACAGGGGCCGTGGCGAGCAGTACTTC
CDR3: CGTRDRGRGEQYF

D: .
J: TRBJ2-1
V: TRBV29-1
size: .
DNA: TGCAGCCTAGAGAGCCGGGACAACTCCTACAATGAGCAGTTCTTC
CDR3: CSLESRDNSYNEQFF

D: .
J: TRBJ1-5
V: TRBV15
size: .
DNA: TGTGCCACCAGCAGACCCCGGGAGGAGAATCAGCCCCAGCATTTT
CDR3: CATSRPREENQPQHF

D: TRBD1
J: TRBJ1-5
V: TRBV10-1
size: .
DNA: TGCGCCAGCGGCCGGGACAGTCCTAATAGCAATCAGCCCCAGCATTTT
CDR3: CASGRDSPNSNQPQHF

D: .
J: TRBJ1-6
V: TRBV19
size: .
DNA: TGTGCCAGTAGTATAACCGGGGGTGATATAAATTCACCCCTCCACTTT
CDR3: CASSITGGDINSPLHF

D: .
J: TRBJ1-1
V: TRBV4-1
size: few
DNA: TGCGCCAGCAGTGCAGAGGGGCGATTGAACACTGAAGCTTTCTTT
CDR3: CASSAEGRLNTEAFF

D: .
J: TRBJ2-7
V: TRBV27
size: .
DNA: TGTGCCAGCAGTTTAACGGGGTACGAGCAGTACTTC
CDR3: CASSLTGYEQYF

D: TRBD2
J: TRBJ2-7
V: TRBV27
size: .
DNA: TGTGCCAGCAGTTTCGTAGCGGGGGCTTCCTACGAGCAGTACTTC
CDR3: CASSFVAGASYEQYF

D: TRBD2
J: TRBJ2-2
V: TRBV7-6
size: .
DNA: TGTGCCAGCAGCTCATTACTAGCGACCGGGGAGCTGTTTTTT
CDR3: CASSSLLATGELFF